This paragraph reports one T cell receptor (beta chain). The data are from a study of blood T cell repertoires in COVID-19. Produced via immunoSEQ multiplex PCR; TCRdb's table is partial and in-frame only. The sample consists of roughly 100,000 clones, 75% to 85% of them appearing once. Trimming shortened V by 1 base and J by 4 bases, and 16 bases separated the two germline ends. The CDR3 consists of 16 residues. In germline, CDR1 is LNHDA, CDR2 SQIVND (reference sequence). The genes are TRBV19 and TRBJ2-5, with a possible D match to TRBD1 (6 bases). The receptor's source is a man aged 60-69 years with acute or convalescent COVID-19. The specimen was peripheral blood. This chain's CDR3 is CASSIGYTGLGETQYF. As DNA, the CDR3 is TGTGCCAGTAGTATAGGTTACACAGGGTTGGGAGAGACCCAGTACTTC.